This T cell receptor (beta chain) was found in a study of cytotoxic CD8 clonotypes in ibrutinib-treated CLL. General study results and limits: Private clonotypes, not public ones, expanded at ibrutinib response.

Notes on this clone: Antigen specificity is unknown.

The CDR3 spans 19 residues. Germline CDR1 reads LNHDA; CDR2 reads SQIVND (reference sequence). Deletions cut 5 bases from V and 0 bases from J, with 20 bases between. Measured with immunoSEQ multiplex PCR; TCRdb has only the in-frame clones, and not every one. The sample has fewer than 150,000 clones; around four fifths are singletons. The chain joins TRBV19 to TRBJ2-6; TRBD2 is a possible D gene (6 bases). The sample consisted of PBMCs, taken after 24 months of ibrutinib treatment. This TCR came from a human donor with chronic lymphocytic leukemia. The CDR3 loop is CASSGPGGIPSSGANVLTF. CDR3 bases: TGTGCCAGTAGTGGCCCCGGGGGAATACCTAGCTCTGGGGCCAACGTCCTGACTTTC.